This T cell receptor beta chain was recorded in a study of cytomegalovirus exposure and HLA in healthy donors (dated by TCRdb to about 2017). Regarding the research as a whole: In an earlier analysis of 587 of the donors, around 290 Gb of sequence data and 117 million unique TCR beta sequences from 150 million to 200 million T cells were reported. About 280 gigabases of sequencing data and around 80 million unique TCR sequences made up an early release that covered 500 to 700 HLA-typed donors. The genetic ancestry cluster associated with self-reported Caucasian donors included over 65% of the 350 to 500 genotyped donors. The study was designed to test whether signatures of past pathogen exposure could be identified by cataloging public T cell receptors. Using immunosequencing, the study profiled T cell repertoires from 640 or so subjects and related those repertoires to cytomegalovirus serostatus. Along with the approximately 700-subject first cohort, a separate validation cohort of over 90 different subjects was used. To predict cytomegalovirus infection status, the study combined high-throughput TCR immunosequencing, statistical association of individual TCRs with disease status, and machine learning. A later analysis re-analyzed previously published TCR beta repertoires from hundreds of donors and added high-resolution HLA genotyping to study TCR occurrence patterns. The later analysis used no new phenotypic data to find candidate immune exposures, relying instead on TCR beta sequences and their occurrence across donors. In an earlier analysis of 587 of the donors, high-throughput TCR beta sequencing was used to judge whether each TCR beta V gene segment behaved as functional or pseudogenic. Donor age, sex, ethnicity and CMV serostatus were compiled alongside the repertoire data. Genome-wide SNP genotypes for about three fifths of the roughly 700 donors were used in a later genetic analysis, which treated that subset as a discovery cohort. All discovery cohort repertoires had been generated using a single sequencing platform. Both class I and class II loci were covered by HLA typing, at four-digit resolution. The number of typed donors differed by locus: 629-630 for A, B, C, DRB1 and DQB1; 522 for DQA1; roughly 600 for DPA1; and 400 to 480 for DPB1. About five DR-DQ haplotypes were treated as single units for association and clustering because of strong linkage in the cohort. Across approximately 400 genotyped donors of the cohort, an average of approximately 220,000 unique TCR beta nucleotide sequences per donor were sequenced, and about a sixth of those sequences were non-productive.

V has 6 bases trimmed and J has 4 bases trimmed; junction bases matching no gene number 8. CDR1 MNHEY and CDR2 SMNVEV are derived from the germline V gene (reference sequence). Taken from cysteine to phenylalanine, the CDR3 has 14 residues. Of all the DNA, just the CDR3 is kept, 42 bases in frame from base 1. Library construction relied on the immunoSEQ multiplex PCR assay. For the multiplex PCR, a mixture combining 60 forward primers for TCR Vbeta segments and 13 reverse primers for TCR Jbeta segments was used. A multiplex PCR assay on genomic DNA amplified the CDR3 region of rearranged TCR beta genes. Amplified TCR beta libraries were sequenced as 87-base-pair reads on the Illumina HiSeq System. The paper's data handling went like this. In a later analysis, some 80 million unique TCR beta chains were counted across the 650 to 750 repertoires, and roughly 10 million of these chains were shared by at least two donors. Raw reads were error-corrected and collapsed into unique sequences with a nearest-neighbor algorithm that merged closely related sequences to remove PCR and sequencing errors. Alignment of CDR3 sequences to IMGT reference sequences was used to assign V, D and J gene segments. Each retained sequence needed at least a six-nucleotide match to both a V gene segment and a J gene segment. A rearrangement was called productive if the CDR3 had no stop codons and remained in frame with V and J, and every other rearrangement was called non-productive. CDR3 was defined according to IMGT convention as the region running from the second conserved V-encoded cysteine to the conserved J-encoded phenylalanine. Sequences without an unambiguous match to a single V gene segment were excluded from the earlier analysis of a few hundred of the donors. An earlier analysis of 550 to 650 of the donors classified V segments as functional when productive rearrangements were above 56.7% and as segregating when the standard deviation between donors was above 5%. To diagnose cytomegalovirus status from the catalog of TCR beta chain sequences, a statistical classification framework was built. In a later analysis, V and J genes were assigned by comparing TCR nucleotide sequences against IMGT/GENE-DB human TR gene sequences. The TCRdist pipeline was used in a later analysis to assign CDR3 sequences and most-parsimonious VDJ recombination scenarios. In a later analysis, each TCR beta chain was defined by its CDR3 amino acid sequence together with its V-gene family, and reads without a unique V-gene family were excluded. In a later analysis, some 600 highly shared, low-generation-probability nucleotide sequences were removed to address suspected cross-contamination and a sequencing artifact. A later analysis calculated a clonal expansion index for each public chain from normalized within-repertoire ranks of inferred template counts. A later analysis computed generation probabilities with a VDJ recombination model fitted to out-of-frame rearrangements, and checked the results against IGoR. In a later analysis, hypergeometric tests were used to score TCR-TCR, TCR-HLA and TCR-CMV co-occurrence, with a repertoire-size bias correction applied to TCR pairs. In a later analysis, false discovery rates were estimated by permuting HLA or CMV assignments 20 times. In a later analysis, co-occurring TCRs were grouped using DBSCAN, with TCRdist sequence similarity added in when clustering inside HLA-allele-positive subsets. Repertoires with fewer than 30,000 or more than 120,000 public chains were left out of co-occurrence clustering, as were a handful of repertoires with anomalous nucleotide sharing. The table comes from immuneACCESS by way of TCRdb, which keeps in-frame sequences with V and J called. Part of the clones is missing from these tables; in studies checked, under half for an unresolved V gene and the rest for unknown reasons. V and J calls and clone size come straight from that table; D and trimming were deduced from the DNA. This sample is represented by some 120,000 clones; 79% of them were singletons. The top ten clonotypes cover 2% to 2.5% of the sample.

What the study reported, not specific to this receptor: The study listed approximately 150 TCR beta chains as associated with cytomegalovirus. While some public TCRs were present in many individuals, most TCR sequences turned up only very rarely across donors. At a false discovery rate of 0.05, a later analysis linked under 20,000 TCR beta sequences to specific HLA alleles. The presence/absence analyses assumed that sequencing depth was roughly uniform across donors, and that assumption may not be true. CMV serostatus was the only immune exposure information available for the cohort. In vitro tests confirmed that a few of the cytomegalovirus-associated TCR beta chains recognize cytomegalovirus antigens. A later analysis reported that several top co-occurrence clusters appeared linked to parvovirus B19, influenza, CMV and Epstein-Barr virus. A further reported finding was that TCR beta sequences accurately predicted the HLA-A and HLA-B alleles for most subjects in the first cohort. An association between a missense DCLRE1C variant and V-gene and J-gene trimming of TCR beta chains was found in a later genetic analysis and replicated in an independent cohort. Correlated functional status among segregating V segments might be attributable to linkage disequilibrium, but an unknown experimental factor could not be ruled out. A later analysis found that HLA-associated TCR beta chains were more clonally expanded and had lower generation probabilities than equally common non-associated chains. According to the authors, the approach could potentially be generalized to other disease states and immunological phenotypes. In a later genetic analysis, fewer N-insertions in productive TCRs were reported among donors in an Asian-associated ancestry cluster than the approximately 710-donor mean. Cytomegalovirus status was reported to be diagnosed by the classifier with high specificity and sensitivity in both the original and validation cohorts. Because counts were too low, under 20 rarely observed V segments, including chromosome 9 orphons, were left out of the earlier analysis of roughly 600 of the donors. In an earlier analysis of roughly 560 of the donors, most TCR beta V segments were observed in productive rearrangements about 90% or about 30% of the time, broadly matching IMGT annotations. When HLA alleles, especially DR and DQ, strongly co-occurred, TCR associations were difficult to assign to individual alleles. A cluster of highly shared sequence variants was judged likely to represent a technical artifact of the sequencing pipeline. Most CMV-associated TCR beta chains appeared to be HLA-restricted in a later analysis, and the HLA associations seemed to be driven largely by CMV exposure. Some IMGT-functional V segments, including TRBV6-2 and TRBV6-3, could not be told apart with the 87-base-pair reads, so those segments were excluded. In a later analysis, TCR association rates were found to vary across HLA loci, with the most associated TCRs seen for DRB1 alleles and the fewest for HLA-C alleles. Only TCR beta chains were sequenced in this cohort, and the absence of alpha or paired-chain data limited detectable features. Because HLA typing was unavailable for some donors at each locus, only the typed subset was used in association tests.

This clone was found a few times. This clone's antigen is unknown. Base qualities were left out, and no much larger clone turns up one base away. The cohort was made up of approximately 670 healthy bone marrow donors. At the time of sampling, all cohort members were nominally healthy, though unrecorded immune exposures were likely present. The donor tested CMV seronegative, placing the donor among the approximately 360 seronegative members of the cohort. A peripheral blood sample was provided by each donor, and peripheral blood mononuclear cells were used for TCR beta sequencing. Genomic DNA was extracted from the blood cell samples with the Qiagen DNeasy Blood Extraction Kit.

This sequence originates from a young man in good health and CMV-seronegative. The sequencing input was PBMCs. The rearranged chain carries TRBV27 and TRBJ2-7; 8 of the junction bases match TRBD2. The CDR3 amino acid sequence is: CASSVAGWGYEQYF. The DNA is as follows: TGTGCCAGCAGCGTAGCGGGATGGGGTTACGAGCAGTACTTC.